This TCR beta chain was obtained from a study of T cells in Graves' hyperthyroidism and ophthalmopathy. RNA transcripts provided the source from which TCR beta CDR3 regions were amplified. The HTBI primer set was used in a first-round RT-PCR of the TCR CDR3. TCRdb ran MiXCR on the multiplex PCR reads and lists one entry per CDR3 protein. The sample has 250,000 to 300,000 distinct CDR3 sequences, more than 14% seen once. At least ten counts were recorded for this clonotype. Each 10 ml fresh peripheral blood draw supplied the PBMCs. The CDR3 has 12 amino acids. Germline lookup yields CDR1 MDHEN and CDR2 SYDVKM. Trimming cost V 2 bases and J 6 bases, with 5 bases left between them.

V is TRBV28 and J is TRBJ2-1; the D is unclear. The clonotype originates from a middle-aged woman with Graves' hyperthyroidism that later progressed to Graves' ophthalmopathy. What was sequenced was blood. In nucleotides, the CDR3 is TGTGCCAGCAGTTTACTTGGCAATGAGCAGTTCTTC. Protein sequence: CASSLLGNEQFF.